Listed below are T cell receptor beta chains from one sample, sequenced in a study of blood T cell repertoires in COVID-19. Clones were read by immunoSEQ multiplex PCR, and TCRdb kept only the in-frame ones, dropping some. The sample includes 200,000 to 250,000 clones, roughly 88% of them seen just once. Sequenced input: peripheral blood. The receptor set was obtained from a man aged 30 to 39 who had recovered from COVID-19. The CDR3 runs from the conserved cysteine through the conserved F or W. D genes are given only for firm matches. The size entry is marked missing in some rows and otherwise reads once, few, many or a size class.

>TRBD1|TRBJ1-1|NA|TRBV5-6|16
CASSPLSEGGYTEAFF
TGTGCCAGCAGCCCTCTTTCTGAAGGGGGCTACACTGAAGCTTTCTTT
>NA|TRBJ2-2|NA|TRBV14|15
CASSRLGAATGELFF
TGTGCCAGCAGCCGTCTGGGGGCGGCTACCGGGGAGCTGTTTTTT
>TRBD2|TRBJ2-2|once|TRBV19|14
CASSWEGNTGELFF
TGTGCCAGTAGTTGGGAGGGGAACACCGGGGAGCTGTTTTTT
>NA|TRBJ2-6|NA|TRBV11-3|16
CASSVSGSSGANVLTF
TGTGCCAGCAGCGTCTCAGGGTCCTCTGGGGCCAACGTCCTGACTTTC
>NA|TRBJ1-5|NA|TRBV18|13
CASSPKRDQPQHF
TGTGCCAGCTCACCGAAGAGAGATCAGCCCCAGCATTTT
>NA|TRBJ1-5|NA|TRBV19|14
CASTQGTGNQPQHF
TGTGCCAGTACTCAGGGGACGGGCAATCAGCCCCAGCATTTT
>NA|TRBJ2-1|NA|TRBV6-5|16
CASSYSRLDSYNEQFF
TGTGCCAGCAGTTACTCGCGATTAGACTCCTACAATGAGCAGTTCTTC
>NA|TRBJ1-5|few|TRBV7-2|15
CASSTRVGSNQPQHF
TGTGCCAGCAGCACCAGGGTCGGGAGCAATCAGCCCCAGCATTTT
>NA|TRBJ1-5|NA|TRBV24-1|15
CATSEPGTGRGPQHF
TGTGCCACCAGTGAACCGGGTACTGGGCGGGGGCCCCAGCATTTT
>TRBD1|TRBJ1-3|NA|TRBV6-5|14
CASWTGGTGNTIYF
TGTGCCAGCTGGACAGGGGGAACTGGAAACACCATATATTTT
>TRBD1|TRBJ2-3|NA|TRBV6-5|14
CASRAGQGTDTQYF
TGTGCCAGCAGGGCGGGACAGGGCACAGATACGCAGTATTTT